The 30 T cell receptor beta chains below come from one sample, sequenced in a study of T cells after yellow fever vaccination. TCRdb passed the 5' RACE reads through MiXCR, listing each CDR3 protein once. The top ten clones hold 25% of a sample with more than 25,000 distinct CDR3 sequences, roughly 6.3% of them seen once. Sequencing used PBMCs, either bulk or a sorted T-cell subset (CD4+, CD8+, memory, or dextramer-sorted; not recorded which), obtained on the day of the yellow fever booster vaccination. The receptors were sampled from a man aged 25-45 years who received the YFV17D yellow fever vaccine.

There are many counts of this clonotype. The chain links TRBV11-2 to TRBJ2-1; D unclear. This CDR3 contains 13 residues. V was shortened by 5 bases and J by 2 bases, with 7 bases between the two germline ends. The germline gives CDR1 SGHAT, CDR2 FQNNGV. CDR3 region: CASSARPYNEQFF. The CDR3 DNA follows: TGTGCCAGCAGCGCTCGACCCTACAATGAGCAGTTCTTC. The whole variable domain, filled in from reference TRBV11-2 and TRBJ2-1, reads EAGVAQSPRYKIIEKRQSVAFWCNPISGHATLYWYQQILGQGPKLLIQFQNNGVVDDSQLPKDRFSAERLKGVDSTLKIQPAKLEDSAVYLCASSARPYNEQFFGPGTRLTVL.

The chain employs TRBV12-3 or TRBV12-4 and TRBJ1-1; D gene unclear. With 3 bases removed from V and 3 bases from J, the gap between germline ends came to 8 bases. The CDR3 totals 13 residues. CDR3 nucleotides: TGTGCCAGCAGTTTGATGGGTGACACTGAAGCTTTCTTT. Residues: CASSLMGDTEAFF.

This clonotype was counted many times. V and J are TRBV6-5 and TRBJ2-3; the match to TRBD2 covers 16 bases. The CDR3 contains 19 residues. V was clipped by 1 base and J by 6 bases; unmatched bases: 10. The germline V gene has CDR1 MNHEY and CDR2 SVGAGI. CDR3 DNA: TGTGCCAGCAGTTACTTCCCGGGACTAGCGGGAGGGGTTGGGGATACGCAGTATTTT. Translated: CASSYFPGLAGGVGDTQYF.

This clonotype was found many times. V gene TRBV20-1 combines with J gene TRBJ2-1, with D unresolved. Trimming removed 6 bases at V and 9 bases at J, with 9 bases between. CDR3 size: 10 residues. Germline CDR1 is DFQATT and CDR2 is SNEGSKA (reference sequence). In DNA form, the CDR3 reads TGCAGTGCCCTCCGCATTGAGCAGTTCTTC. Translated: CSALRIEQFF.

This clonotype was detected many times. The CDR3 spells CAIRGLSDTGELFF. The CDR3 DNA is TGTGCCATCAGGGGCCTTAGTGACACCGGGGAGCTGTTTTTT. The rearrangement links TRBV12-3 or TRBV12-4 to TRBJ2-2, with a possible D match to TRBD1 (6 bases). Trimming removed 10 bases from V and 3 bases from J, with 15 bases in between. This CDR3 region has 14 residues.

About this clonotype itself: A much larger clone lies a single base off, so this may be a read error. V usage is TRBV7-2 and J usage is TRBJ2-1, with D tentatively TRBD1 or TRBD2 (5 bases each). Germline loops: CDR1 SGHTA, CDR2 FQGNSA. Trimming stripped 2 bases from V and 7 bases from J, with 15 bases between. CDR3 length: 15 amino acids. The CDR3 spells CASSLMGRGKNEQFF. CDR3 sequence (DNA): TGTGCCAGCAGCTTAATGGGACGGGGAAAGAATGAGCAGTTCTTC. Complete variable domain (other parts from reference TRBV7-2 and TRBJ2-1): GAGVSQSPSNKVTEKGKDVELRCDPISGHTALYWYRQSLGQGLEFLIYFQGNSAPDKSGLPSDRFSAERTGGSVSTLTIQRTQQEDSAVYLCASSLMGRGKNEQFFGPGTRLTVL.

CDR3 amino acids: CASSLRQGYGYTF. In DNA form, the CDR3 reads TGTGCCAGCAGCTTACGGCAGGGGTATGGCTACACCTTC. This chain uses TRBV7-9 with TRBJ1-2, with a possible D match to TRBD1 (6 bases). Trimming took 2 bases from V and 5 from J, leaving 9 bases between them. This CDR3 is 13 amino acids long. The germline CDR1 and CDR2 sequences are SEHNR and FQNEAQ (reference sequence).

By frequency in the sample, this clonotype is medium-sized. CDR3 in amino acids: CSAEGFGRFNEQFF. In DNA form, the CDR3 reads TGCAGTGCTGAAGGATTTGGACGATTCAATGAGCAGTTCTTC. This sequence joins TRBV20-1 and TRBJ2-1; D remains ambiguous. Per the germline V gene, CDR1 is DFQATT and CDR2 is SNEGSKA (reference sequence). There are 14 residues in the CDR3. V was trimmed by 5 bases and J by 6 bases, leaving 17 bases between them.

The CDR3 coding sequence is TGTGCCACCAGTGATTTGATCGCTCACGGTGAGCAGTTCTTC. It specifies CATSDLIAHGEQFF. The rearrangement uses TRBV24-1 and TRBJ2-1, with D hard to call. CDR3 length equals 14 residues. The V and J ends lost 0 bases and 9 bases respectively, with 11 bases between them. Germline assignment: CDR1 KGHDR and CDR2 SFDVKD.

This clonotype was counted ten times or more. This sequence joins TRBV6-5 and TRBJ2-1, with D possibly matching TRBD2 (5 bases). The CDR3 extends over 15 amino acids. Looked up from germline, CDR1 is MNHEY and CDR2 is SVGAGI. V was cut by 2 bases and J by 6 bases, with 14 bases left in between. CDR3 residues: CASSYGSRIVNEQFF. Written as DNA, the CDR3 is TGTGCCAGCAGTTACGGGAGTAGAATAGTCAATGAGCAGTTCTTC.

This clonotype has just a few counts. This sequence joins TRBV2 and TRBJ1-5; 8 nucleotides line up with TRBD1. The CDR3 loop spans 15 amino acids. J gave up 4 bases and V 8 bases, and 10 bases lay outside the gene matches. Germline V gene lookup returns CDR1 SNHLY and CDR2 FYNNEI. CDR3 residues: CASAGTGAPNQPQHF. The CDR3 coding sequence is TGTGCCAGCGCCGGGACAGGTGCCCCTAATCAGCCCCAGCATTTT.

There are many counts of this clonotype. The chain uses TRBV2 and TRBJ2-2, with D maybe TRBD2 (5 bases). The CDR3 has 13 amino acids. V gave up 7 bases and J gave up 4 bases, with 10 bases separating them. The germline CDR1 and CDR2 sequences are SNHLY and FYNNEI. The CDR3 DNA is TGTGCCAGCACTACGGACTCCACCGGGGAGCTGTTTTTT. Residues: CASTTDSTGELFF. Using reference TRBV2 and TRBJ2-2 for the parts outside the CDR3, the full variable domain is EPEVTQTPSHQVTQMGQEVILRCVPISNHLYFYWYRQILGQKVEFLVSFYNNEISEKSEIFDDQFSVERPDGSNFTLKIRSTKLEDSAMYFCASTTDSTGELFFGEGSRLTVL.

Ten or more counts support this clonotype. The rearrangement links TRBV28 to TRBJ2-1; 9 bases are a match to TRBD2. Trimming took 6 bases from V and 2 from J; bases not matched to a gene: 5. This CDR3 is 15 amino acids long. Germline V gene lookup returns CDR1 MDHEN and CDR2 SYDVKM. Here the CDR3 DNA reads TGTGCCAGCAGCGTAGCGGGAGCACCCTACAATGAGCAGTTCTTC. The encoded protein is CASSVAGAPYNEQFF.

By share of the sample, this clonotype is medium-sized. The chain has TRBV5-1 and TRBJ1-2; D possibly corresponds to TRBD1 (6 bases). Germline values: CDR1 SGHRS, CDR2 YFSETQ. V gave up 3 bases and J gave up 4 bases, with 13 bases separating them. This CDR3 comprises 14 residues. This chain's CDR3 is CASSSDTGIYGYTF. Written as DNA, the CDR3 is TGCGCCAGCAGCTCCGACACAGGGATCTATGGCTACACCTTC.

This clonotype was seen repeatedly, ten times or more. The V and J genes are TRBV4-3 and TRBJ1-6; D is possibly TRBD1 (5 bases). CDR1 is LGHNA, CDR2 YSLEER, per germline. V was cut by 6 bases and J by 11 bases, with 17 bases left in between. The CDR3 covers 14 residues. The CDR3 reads CASSFPGPRTPLHF. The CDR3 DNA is TGCGCCAGCAGTTTCCCGGGACCCCGGACACCCCTCCACTTT.

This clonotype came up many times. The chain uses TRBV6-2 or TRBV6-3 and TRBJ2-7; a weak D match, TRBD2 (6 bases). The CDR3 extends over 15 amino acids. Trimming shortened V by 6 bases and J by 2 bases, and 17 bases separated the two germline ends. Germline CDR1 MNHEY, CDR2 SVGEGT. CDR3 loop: CASRVAAPPAYEQYF. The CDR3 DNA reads TGTGCCAGCAGGGTAGCGGCACCCCCTGCCTACGAGCAGTACTTC.

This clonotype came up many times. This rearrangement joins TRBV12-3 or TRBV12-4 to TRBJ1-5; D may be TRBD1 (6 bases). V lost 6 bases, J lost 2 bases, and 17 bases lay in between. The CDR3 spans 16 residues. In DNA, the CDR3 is TGTGCCAGCAGCCTAGTTGGGGGCCGAGGCAATCAGCCCCAGCATTTT. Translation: CASSLVGGRGNQPQHF.

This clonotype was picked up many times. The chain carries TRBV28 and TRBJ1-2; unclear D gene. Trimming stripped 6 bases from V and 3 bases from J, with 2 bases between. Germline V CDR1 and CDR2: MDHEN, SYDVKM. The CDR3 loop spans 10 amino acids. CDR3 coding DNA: TGTGCCAGCAGGGACTATGGCTACACCTTC. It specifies CASRDYGYTF.

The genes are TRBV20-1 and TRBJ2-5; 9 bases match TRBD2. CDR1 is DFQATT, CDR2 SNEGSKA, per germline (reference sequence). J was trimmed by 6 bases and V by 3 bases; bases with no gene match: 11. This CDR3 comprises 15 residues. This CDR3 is CSARGYSGSDQTQYF. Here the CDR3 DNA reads TGCAGTGCTAGGGGGTATAGCGGGAGCGATCAGACCCAGTACTTC.

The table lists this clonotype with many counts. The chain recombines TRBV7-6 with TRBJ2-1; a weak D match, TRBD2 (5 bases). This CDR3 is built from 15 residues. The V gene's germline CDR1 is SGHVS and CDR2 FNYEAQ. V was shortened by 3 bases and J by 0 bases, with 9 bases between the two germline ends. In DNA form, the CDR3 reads TGTGCCAGCAGCTTCCTACGGGGCTCCTACAATGAGCAGTTCTTC. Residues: CASSFLRGSYNEQFF.

CDR3 residues: CASSNRYLEQYF. The CDR3 DNA sequence: TGTGCCAGCAGTAACAGGTATTTAGAGCAGTACTTC. V is TRBV27 and J is TRBJ2-7, with a tentative D call TRBD1 (5 bases). This CDR3 comprises 12 residues. In germline, CDR1 is MNHEY, CDR2 SMNVEV (reference sequence). V was clipped by 5 bases and J by 7 bases, with 12 bases between them.

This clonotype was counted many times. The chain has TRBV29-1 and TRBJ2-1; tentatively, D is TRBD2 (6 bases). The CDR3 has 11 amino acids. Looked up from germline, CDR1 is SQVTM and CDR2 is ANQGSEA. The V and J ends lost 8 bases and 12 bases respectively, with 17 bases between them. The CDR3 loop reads CSSPAGLGQFF. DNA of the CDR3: TGCAGCTCCCCGGCGGGGTTGGGGCAGTTCTTC.

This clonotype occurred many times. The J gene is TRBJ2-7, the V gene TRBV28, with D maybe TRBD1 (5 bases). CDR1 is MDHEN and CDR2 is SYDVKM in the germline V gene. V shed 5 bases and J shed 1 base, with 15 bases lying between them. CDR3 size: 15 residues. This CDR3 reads CASSDPGLSSYEQYF. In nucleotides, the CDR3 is TGTGCCAGCAGTGACCCAGGGCTTTCATCCTACGAGCAGTACTTC.

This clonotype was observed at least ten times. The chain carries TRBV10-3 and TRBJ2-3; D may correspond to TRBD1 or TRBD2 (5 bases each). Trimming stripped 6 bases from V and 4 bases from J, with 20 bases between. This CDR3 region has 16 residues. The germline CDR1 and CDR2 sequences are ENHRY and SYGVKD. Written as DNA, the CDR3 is TGTGCCATCAGGAGGGGAGCTGAAGGGAGCGCAGATACGCAGTATTTT. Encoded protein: CAIRRGAEGSADTQYF.

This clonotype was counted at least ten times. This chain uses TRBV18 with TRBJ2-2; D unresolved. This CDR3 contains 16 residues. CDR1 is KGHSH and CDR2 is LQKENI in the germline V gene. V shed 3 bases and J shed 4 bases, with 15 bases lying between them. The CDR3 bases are TGTGCCAGCTCACCCTTCAAAAGGTCGGGCACCGGGGAGCTGTTTTTT. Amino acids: CASSPFKRSGTGELFF.

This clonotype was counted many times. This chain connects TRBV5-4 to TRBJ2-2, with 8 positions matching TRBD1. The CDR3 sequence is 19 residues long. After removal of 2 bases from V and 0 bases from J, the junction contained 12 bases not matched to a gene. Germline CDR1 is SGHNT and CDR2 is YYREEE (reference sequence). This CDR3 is CASSLKRTGGSANTGELFF. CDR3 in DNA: TGTGCCAGCAGCTTAAAAAGAACAGGGGGATCGGCGAACACCGGGGAGCTGTTTTTT.

CDR3 sequence reads: CASSLQYNEQFF. CDR3 nucleotide sequence: TGTGCCAGCAGTTTACAGTACAATGAGCAGTTCTTC. This sequence joins TRBV27 and TRBJ2-1; D unclear. Looked up from germline, CDR1 is MNHEY and CDR2 is SMNVEV (reference sequence). This CDR3 spans 12 amino acids. Trimming left V 2 bases short and J 4 bases short, with 3 bases between.

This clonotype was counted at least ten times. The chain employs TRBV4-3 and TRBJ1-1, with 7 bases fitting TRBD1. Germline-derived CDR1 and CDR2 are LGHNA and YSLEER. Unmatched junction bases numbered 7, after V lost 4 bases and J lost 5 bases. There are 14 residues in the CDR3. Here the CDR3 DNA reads TGCGCCAGCAGCCCGCAGACAGGGATTACTGAAGCTTTCTTT. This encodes CASSPQTGITEAFF.

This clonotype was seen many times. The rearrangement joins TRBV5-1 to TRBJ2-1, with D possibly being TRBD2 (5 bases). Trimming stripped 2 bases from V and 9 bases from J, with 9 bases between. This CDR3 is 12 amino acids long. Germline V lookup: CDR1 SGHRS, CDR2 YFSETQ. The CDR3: CASSLTAGEQFF. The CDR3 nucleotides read TGCGCCAGCAGCTTAACCGCGGGTGAGCAGTTCTTC.

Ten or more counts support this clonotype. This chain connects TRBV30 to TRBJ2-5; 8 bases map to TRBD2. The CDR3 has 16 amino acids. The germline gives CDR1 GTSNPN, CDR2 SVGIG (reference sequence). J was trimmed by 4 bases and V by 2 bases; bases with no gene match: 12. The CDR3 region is CAWSTGLAPPGETQYF. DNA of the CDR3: TGTGCCTGGAGTACAGGACTAGCACCCCCTGGAGAGACCCAGTACTTC.